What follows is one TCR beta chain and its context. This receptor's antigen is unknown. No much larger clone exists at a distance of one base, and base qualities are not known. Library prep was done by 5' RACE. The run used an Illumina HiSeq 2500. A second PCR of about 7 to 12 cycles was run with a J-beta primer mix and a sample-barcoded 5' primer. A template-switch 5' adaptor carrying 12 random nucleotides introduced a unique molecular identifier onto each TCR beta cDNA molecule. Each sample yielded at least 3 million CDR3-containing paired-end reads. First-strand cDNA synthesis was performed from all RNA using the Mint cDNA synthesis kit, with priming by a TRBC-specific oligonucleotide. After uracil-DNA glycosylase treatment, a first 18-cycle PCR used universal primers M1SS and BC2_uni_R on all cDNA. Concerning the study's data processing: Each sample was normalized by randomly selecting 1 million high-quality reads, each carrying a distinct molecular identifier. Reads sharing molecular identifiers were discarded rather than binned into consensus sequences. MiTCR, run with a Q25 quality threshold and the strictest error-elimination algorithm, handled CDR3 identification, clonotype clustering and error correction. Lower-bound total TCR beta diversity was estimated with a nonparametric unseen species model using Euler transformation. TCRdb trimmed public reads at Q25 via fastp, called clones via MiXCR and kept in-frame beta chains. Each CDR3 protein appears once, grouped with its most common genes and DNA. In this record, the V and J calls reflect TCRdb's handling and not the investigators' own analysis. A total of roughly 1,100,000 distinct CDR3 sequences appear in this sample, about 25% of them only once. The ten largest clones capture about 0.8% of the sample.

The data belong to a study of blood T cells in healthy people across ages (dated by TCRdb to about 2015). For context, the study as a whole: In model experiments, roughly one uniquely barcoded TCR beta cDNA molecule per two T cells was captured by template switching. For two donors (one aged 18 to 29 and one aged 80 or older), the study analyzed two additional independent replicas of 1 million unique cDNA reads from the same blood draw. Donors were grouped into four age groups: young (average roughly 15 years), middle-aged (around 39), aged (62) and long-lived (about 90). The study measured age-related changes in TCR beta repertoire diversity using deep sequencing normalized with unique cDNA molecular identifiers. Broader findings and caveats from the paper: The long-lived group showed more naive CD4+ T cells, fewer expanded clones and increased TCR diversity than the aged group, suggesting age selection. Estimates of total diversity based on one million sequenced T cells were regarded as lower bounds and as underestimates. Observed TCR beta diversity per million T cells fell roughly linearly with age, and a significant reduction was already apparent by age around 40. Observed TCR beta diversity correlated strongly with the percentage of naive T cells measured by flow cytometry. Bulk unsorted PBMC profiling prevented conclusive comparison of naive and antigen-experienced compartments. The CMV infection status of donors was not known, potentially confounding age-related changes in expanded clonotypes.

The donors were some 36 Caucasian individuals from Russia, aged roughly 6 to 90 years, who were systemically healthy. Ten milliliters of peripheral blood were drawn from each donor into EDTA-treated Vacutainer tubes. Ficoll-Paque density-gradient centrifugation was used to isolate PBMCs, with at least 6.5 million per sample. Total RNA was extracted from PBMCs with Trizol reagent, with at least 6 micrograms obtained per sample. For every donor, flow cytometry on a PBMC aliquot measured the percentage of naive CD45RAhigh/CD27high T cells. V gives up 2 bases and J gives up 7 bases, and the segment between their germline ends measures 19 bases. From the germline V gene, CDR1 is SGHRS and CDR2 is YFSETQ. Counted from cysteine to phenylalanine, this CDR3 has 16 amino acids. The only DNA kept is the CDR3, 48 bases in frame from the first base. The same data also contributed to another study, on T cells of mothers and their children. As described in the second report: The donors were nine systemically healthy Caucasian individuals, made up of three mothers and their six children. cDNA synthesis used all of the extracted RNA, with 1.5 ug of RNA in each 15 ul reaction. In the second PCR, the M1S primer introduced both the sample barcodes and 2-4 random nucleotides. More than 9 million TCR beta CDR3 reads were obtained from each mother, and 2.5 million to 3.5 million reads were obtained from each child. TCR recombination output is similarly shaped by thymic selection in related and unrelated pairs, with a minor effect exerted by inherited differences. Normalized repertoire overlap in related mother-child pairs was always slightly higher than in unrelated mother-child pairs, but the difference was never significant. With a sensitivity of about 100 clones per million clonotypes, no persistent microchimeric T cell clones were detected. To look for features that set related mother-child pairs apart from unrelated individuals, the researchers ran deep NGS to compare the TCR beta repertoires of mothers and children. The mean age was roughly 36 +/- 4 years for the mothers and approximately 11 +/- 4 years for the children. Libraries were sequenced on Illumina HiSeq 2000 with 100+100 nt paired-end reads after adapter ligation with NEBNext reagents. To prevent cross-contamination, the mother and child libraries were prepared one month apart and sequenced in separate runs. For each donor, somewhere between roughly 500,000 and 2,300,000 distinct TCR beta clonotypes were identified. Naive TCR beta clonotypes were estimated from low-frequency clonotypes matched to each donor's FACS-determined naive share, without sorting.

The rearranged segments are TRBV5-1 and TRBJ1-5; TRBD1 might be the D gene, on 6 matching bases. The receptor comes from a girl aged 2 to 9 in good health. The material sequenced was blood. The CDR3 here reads CASSFTIADGTQPQHF. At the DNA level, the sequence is TGCGCCAGCAGCTTTACCATAGCCGATGGGACACAGCCCCAGCATTTT. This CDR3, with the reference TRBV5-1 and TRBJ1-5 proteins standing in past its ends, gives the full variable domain KAGVTQTPRYLIKTRGQQVTLSCSPISGHRSVSWYQQTPGQGLQFLFEYFSETQRNKGNFPGRFSGRQFSNSRSEMNVSTLELGDSALYLCASSFTIADGTQPQHFGDGTRLSIL.